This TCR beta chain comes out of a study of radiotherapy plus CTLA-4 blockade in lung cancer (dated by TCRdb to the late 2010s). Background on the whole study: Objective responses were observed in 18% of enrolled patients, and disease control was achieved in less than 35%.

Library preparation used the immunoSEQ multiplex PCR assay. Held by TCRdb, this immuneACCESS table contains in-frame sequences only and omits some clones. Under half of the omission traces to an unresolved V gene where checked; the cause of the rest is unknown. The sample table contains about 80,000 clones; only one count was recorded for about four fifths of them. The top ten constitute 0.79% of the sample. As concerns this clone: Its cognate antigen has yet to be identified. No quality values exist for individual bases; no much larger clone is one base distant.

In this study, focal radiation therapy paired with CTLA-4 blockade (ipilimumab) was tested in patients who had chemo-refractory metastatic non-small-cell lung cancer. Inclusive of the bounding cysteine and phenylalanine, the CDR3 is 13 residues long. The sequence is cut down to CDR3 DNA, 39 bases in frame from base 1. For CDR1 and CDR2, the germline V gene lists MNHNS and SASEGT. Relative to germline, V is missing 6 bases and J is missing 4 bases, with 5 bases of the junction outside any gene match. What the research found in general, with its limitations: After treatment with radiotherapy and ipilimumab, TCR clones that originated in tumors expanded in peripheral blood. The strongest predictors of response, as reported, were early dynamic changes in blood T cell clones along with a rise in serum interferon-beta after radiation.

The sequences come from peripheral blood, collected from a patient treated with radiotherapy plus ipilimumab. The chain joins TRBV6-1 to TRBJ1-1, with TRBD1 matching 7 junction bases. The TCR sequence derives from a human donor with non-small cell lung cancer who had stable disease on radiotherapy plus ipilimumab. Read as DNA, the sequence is TGTGCCAGCAGGGGACAGCTAGGCACTGAAGCTTTCTTT. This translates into CASRGQLGTEAFF.